This TCR beta chain emerged from a study of blood T cells in healthy people across ages. The second PCR ran about 6 to 12 cycles with a sample-barcoded 5' primer and J-beta primers. TCRdb processed the 5' RACE reads anew with MiXCR; each CDR3 protein has one entry. Of approximately 670,000 distinct CDR3 sequences listed, less than 45% were seen once; the top ten hold about 32%. In germline, CDR1 is DFQATT, CDR2 SNEGSKA (reference sequence). The J segment lost 0 bases and the V segment lost 6 bases, leaving 5 bases of the junction unmatched. The CDR3 loop spans 14 amino acids. This clonotype has only a few counts.

The receptor was derived from an elderly man in good health. This sequence joins TRBV20-1 and TRBJ2-3; TRBD2 matches at 8 bases. The specimen sequenced was blood. The chain's CDR3 is CSATERGSTDTQYF. The CDR3 region has the DNA TGCAGTGCCACAGAGCGGGGGAGCACAGATACGCAGTATTTT.